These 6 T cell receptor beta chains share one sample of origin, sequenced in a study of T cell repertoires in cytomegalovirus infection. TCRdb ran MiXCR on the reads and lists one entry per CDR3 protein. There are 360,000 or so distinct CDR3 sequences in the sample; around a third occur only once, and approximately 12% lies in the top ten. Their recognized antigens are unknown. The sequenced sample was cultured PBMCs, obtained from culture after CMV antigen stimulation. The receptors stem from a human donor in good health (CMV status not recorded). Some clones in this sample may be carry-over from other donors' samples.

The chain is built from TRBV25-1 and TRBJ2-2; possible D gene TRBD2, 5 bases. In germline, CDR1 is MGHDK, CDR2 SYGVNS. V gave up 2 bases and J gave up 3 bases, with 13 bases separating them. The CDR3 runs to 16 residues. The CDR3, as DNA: TGTGCCAGCAGTGAAAACGAGCGGTCCGACACCGGGGAGCTGTTTTTT. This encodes CASSENERSDTGELFF.

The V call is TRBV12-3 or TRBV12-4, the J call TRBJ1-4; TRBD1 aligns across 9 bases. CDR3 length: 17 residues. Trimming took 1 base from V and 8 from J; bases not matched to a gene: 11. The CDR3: CASSLGVRDRATEKLFF. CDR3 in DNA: TGTGCCAGCAGTTTAGGGGTTAGGGACAGGGCGACCGAAAAACTGTTTTTT.

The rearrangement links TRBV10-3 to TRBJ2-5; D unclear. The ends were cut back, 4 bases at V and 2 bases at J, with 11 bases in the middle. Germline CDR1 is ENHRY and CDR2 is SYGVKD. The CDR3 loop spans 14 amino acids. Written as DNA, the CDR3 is TGTGCCATCAGTGTTAGTCACTCGCAAGAGACCCAGTACTTC. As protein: CAISVSHSQETQYF.

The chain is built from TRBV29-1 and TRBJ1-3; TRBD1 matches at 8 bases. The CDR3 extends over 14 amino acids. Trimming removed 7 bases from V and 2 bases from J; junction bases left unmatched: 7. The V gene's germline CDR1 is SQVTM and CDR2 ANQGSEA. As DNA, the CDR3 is TGCAGCGCCGATACAGGGGGGGCTGGAAACACCATATATTTT. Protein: CSADTGGAGNTIYF.

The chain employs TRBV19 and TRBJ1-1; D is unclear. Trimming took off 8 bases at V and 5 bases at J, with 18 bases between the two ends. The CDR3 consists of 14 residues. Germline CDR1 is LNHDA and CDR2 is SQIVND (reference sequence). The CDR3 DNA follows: TGTGCCAGTTCGCCCTATGGTAAGCTTACTGAAGCTTTCTTT. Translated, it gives CASSPYGKLTEAFF.

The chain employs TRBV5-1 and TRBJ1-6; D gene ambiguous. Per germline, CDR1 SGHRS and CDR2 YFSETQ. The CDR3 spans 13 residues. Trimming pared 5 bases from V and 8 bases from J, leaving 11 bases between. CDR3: CASRRSTDSPLHF. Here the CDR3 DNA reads TGCGCCAGCAGGAGGTCCACGGATTCACCCCTCCACTTT.